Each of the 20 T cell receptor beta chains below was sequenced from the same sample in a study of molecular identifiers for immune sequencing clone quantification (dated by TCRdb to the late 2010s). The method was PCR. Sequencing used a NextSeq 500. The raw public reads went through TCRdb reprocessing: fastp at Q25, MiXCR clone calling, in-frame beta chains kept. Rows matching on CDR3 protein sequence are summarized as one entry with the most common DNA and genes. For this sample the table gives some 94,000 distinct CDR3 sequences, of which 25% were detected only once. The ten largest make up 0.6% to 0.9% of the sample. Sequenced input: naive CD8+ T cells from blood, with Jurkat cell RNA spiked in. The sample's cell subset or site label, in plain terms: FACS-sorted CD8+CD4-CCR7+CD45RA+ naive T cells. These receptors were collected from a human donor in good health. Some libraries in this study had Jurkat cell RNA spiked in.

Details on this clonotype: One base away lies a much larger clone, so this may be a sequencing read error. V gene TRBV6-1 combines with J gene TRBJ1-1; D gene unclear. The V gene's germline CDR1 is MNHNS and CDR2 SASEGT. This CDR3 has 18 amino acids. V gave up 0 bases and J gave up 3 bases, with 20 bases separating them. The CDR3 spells CASSEAQWRGKRDTEAFF. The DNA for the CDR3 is TGTGCCAGCAGTGAAGCGCAGTGGCGGGGAAAGAGGGACACTGAAGCTTTCTTT.

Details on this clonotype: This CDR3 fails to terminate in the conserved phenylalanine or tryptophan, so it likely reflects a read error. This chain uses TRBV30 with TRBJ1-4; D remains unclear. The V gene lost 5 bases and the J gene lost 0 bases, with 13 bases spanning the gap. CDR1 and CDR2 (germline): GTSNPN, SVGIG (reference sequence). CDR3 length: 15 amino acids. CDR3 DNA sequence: TGTGCCTGGGCAAACTATGATGCAACTAATGAAAAACTGTTTCTT. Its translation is CAWANYDATNEKLFL.

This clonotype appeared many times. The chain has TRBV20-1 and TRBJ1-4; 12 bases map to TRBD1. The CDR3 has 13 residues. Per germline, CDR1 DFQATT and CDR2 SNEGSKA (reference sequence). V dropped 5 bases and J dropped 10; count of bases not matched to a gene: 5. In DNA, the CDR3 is TGCAGTGCTTCCGGGACAGGGGGCGTAAAACTGTTTTTT. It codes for CSASGTGGVKLFF.

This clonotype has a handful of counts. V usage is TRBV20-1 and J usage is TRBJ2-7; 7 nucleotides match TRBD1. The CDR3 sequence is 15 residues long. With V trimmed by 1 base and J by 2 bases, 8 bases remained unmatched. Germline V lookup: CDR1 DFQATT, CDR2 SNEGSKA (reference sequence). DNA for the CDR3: TGCAGTGCTAGAGGCCCGGGACAGTTTACCTACGAGCAGTACTTC. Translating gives CSARGPGQFTYEQYF.

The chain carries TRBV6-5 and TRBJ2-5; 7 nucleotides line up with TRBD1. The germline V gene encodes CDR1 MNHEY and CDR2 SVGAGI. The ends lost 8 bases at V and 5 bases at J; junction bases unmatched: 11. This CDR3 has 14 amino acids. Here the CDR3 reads CASYGQDEGETQYF. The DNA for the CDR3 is TGTGCCAGCTACGGACAGGACGAAGGGGAGACCCAGTACTTC.

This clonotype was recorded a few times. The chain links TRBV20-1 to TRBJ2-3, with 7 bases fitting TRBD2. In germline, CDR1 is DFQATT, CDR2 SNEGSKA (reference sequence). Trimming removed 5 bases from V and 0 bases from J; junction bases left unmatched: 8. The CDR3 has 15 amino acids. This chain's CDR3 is CSARIRGSSTDTQYF. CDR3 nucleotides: TGCAGTGCTCGTATACGCGGGAGTAGCACAGATACGCAGTATTTT.

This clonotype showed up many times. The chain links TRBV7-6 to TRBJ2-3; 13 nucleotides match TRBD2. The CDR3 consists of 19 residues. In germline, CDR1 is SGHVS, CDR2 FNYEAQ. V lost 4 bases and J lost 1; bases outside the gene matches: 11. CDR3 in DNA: TGTGCCAGCAGCTCCCCCGGGACTAGCGGGATAATTGGCACAGATACGCAGTATTTT. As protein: CASSSPGTSGIIGTDTQYF.

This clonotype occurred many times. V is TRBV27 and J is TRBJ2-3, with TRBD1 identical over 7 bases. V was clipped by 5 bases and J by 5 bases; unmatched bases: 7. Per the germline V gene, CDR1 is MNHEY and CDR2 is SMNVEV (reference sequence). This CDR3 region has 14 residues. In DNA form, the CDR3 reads TGTGCCAGCAGTCAAAGGACAGGAGAAGATACGCAGTATTTT. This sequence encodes CASSQRTGEDTQYF.

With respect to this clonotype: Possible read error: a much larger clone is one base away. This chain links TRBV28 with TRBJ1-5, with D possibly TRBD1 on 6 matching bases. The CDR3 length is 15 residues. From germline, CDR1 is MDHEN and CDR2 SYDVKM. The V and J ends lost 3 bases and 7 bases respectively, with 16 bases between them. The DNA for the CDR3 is TGTGCCAGCAGTTTGACAGGTCCCTTCAGGCAGCCCCAGCATTTT. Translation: CASSLTGPFRQPQHF.

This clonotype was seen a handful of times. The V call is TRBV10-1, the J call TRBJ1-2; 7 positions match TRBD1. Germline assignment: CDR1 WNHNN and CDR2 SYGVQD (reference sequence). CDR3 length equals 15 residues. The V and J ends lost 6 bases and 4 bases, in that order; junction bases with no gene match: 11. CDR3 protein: CASSHDREGFYGYTF. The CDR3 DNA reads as TGCGCCAGCAGCCACGACAGGGAAGGTTTCTATGGCTACACCTTC.

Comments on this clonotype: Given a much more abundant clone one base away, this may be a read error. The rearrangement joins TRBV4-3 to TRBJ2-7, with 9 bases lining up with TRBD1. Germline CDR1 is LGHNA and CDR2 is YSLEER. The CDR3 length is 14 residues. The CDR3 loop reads CARSQLGQGYEQYF. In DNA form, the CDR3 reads TGCGCCCGCAGCCAACTGGGACAGGGCTACGAGCAGTACTTC.

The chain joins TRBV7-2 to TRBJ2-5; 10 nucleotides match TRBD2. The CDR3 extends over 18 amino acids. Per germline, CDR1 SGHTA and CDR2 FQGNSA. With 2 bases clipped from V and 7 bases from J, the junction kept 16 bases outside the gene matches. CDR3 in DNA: TGTGCCAGCAGCTTAAAACCCCAAGCTAGCGGGAGTTCGGGGACCCAGTACTTC. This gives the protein CASSLKPQASGSSGTQYF.

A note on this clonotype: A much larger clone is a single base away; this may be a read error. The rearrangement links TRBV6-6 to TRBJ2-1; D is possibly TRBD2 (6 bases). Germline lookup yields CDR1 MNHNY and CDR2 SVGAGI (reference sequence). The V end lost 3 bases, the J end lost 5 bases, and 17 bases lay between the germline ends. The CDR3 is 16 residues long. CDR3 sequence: CASSYSWQGGHNEQFF. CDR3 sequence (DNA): TGTGCCAGCAGTTATTCGTGGCAGGGAGGACACAATGAGCAGTTCTTC.

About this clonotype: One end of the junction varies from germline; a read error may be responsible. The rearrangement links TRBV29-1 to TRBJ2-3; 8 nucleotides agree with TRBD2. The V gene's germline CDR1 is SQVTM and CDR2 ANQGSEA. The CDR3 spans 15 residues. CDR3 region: CSADLSGRGTGTQYF. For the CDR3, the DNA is TGCAGCGCTGACCTAAGCGGGAGAGGCACAGGTACGCAGTATTTT.

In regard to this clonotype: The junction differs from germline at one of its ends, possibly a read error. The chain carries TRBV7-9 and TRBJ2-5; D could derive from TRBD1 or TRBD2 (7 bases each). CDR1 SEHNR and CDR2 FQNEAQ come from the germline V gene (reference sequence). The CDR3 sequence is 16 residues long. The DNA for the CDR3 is TGTGCCAGCAGCCAAAGGGAGGGGGCCGGCCAAGAGCCCCAGTACTTC. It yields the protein CASSQREGAGQEPQYF.

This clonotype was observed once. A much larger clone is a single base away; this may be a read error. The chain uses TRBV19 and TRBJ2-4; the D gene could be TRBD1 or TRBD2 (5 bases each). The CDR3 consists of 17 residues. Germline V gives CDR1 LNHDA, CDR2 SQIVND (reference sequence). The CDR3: CARSIMPPGRAKNIQYF. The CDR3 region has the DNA TGTGCCAGGAGTATCATGCCGCCGGGGCGTGCCAAAAACATTCAGTACTTC. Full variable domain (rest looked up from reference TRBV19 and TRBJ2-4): DGGITQSPKYLFRKEGQNVTLSCEQNLNHDAMYWYRQDPGQGLRLIYYSQIVNDFQKGDIAEGYSVSREKKESFPLTVTSAQKNPTAFYLCARSIMPPGRAKNIQYFGAGTRLSVL.

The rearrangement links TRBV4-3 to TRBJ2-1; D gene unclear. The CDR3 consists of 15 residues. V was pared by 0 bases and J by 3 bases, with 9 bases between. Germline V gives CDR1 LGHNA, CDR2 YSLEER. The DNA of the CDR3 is TGCGCCAGCAGCCAAGAAGCCCTACTCTACAATGAGCAGTTCTTC. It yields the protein CASSQEALLYNEQFF.

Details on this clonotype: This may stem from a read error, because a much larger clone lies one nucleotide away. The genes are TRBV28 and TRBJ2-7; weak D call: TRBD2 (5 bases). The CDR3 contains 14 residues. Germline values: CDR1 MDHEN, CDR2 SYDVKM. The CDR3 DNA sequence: TGTGCCGGCAGACTACAAGGATACCCGGGCGAGCAGTACTTC. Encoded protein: CAGRLQGYPGEQYF. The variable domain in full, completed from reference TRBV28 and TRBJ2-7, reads DVKVTQSSRYLVKRTGEKVFLECVQDMDHENMFWYRQDPGLGLRLIYFSYDVKMKEKGDIPEGYSVSREKKERFSLILESASTNQTSMYLCAGRLQGYPGEQYFGPGTRLTVT.

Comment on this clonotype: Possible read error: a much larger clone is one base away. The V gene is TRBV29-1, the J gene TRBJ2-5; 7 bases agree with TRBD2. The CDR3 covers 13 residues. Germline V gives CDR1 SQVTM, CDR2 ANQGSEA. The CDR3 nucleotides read TGCAGCGCCCTGGGGGGGTATCAAGAGCCCCAGTACTTC. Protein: CSALGGYQEPQYF.

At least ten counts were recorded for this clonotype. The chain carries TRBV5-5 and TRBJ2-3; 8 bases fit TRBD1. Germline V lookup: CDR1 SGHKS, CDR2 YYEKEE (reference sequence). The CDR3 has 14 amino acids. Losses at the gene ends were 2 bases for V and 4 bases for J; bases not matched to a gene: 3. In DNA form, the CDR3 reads TGTGCCAGCAGCTTTGGACAGGGCCCAGATACGCAGTATTTT. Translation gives CASSFGQGPDTQYF.